Listed below are T cell receptor beta chains from one sample, sequenced in a study of OX40 agonist ivuxolimab in advanced cancers. Only in-frame clones appear in the TCRdb table, and some are missing; sequencing was by immunoSEQ multiplex PCR. This sample has roughly 100,000 clones, with about 87% found just once. Here the sequenced sample was CD4+ or CD8+ T cells sorted from blood, taken in a trial of the OX40 agonist ivuxolimab. The receptors were gathered from an adult with an advanced solid tumor such as melanoma, head and neck, liver or kidney cancer. The CDR3 runs from the conserved cysteine through the conserved F or W. The order of the fields is D gene, J gene, CDR3 length, V gene, CDR3 protein. D genes are given only for firm matches.

. TRBJ2-3 13 TRBV6-6 CASSPRDVDTQYF
TRBD1 TRBJ1-4 16 TRBV11-1 CASSRDQGASNEKLFF
. TRBJ1-5 12 TRBV6-5 CASSYVEGPQHF
. TRBJ2-1 15 TRBV7-2 CASSFQGLLYNEQFF
TRBD2 TRBJ2-5 15 TRBV7-7 CASSLTSGELETQYF
. TRBJ2-5 14 TRBV19 CAIPSASYQETQYF
TRBD1 TRBJ2-3 17 TRBV30 CAWNLRGQGGRTDTQYF
. TRBJ1-2 15 TRBV6-5 CASSYSILGSYGYTF
. TRBJ2-3 15 TRBV7-8 CASSLLGAPTDTQYF
. TRBJ1-3 13 TRBV28 CASSLQGGNTIYF
TRBD1 TRBJ1-5 14 TRBV30 CAWSRQGNNQPQHF
TRBD2 TRBJ2-7 13 TRBV6-5 CASSLAGGLEQYF
TRBD2 TRBJ2-3 16 TRBV5-4 CASSLQAGAYTDTQYF
. TRBJ1-6 13 TRBV6-6 CASSYYDNSPLHF
. TRBJ2-2 15 TRBV28 CASSSYRLGRAELFF
. TRBJ1-4 16 TRBV19 CASSGRLGSVNEKLFF
. TRBJ1-6 14 TRBV19 CASSTGQPLPPLHF
. TRBJ2-4 14 TRBV28 CASSRGDRKNIQYF
TRBD1 TRBJ1-5 13 TRBV10-1 CASRQGPSQPQHF
. TRBJ1-1 16 TRBV27 CASRLAPGQSSTEAFF
. TRBJ1-6 13 TRBV30 CAWSLGNNSPLHF
. TRBJ1-5 16 TRBV6-6 CASSYGGVISNQPQHF
. TRBJ2-1 15 TRBV28 CASSATGRPYNEQFF
. TRBJ2-1 15 TRBV6-1 CASSIDLISYNEQFF
TRBD2 TRBJ2-5 16 TRBV7-2 CASSYAGTSGKETQYF
. TRBJ2-3 14 TRBV18 CASSPQEVVDTQYF
. TRBJ2-3 14 TRBV6-4 CASSATQSTDTQYF
. TRBJ2-6 16 TRBV7-2 CASSTQGTAGANVLTF
TRBD1 TRBJ1-2 18 TRBV29-1 CSVGPEGRTGGSDYGYTF
TRBD1 TRBJ2-1 17 TRBV28 CASSFGPGTGIGGRQFF
. TRBJ1-5 16 TRBV6-5 CASSYSSDSVGQPQHF
. TRBJ2-3 18 TRBV4-2 CASSARLPDGGSTDTQYF
. TRBJ1-5 16 TRBV4-3 CASSPRGHFSNQPQHF
TRBD2 TRBJ2-3 18 TRBV28 CASSGRAGGLARTDTQYF
. TRBJ2-5 13 TRBV27 CASSYSARETQYF
TRBD2 TRBJ2-5 17 TRBV4-1 CASSQTGLAGFQETQYF
. TRBJ2-3 21 TRBV23-1 CASSPPHRQLRGGSCADTQYF
. TRBJ1-6 15 TRBV5-1 CASSQGQFPNSPLHF
TRBD1 TRBJ1-2 16 TRBV7-2 CASSLSEGAVLYGYTF
TRBD2 TRBJ2-7 14 TRBV9 CASSQGEGFYEQYF
. TRBJ1-2 13 TRBV28 CASRSGVDYGYTF
. TRBJ2-1 16 TRBV19 CASSIGGGAGWNEQFF
TRBD1 TRBJ1-1 15 TRBV13 CASSLQTGKGTEAFF
TRBD2 TRBJ2-1 14 TRBV9 CASSVRIAGVEQFF
. TRBJ1-1 12 TRBV30 CAWGEGFTEAFF
. TRBJ1-2 16 TRBV5-1 CASSEGGGVESYGYTF
TRBD1 TRBJ1-6 14 TRBV6-5 CASSLGTGYSPLHF
. TRBJ2-7 15 TRBV2 CASRGGTGPSYEQYF